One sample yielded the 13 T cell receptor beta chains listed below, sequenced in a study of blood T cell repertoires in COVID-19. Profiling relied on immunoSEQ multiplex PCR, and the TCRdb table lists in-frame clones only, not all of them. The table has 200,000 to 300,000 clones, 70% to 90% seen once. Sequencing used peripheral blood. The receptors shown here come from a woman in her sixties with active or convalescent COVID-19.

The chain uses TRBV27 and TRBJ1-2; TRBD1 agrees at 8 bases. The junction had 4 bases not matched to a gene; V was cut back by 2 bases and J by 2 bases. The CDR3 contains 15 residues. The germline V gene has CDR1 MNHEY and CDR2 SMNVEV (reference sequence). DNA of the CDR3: TGTGCCAGCAGTTTAACGGGACAGGCGAACTATGGCTACACCTTC. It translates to CASSLTGQANYGYTF.

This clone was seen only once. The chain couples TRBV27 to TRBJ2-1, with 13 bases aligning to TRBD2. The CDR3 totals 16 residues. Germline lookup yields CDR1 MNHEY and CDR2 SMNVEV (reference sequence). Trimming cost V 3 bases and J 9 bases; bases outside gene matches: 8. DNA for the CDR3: TGTGCCAGCAGTTTTCGGGTGACTAGCGGGGGGTTTGAGCAGTTCTTC. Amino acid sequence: CASSFRVTSGGFEQFF.

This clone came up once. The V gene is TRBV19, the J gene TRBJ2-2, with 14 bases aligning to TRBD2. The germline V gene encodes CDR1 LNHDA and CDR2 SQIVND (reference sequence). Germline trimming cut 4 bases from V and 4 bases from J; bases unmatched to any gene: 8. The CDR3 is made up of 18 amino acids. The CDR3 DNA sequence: TGTGCCAGTAGTAGAGGGACTAGCGGGAGAGTAGGCACCGGGGAGCTGTTTTTT. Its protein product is CASSRGTSGRVGTGELFF.

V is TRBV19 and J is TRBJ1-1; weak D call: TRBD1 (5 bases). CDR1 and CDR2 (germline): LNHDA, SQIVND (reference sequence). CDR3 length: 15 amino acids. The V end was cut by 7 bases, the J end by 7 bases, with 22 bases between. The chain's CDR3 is CASTNSRVPRLEAFF. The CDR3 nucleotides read TGTGCCAGTACCAACAGCAGGGTGCCACGACTTGAAGCTTTCTTT.

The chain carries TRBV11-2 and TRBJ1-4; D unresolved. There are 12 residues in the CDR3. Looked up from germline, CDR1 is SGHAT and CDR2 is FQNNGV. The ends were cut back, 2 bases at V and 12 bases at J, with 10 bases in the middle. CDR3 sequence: CASSLTVGELFF. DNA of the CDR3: TGTGCCAGCAGCTTAACGGTCGGAGAACTGTTTTTT. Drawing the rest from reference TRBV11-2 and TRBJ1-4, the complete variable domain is EAGVAQSPRYKIIEKRQSVAFWCNPISGHATLYWYQQILGQGPKLLIQFQNNGVVDDSQLPKDRFSAERLKGVDSTLKIQPAKLEDSAVYLCASSLTVGELFFGSGTQLSVL.

CDR3 in DNA: TGTGCCAGCTCACCACCTAGCGGGAGGTTCGACAATGAGCAGTTCTTC. As protein: CASSPPSGRFDNEQFF. The chain couples TRBV18 to TRBJ2-1, with 10 bases matching TRBD2. The V gene's germline CDR1 is KGHSH and CDR2 LQKENI. Losses at the gene ends were 0 bases for V and 5 bases for J; bases not matched to a gene: 4. The CDR3 loop spans 16 amino acids.

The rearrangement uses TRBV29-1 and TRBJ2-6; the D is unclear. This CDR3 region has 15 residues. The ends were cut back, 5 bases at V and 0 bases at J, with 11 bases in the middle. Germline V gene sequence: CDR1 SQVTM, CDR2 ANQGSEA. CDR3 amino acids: CSVIFGFSGANVLTF. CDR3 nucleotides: TGCAGCGTTATTTTCGGGTTCTCTGGGGCCAACGTCCTGACTTTC.

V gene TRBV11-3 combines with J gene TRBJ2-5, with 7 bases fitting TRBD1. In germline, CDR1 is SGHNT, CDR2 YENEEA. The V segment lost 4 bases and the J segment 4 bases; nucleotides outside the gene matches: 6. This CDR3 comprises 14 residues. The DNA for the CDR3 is TGTGCCAGCAGCTCCAACAGGGGCGGAGAGACCCAGTACTTC. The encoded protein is CASSSNRGGETQYF.

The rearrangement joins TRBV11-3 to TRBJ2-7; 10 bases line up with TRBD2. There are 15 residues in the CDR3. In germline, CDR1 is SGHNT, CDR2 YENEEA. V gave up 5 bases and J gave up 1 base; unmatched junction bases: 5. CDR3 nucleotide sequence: TGTGCCAGCAGCCGAACTAGCGGGACATCCTACGAGCAGTACTTC. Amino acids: CASSRTSGTSYEQYF.

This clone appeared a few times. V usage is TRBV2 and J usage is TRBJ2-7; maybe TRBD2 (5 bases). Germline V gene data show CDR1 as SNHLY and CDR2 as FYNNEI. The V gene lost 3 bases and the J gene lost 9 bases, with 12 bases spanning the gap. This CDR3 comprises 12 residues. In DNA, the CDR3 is TGTGCCAGCAGTGAGTGGAGGCGAGGGCAGTACGTC. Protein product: CASSEWRRGQYV.

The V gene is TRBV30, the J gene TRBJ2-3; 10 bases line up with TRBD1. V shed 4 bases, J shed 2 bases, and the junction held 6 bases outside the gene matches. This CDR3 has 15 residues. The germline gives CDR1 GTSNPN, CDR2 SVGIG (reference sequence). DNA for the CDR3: TGTGCCTGGAACGGACAGGGGGTGGTCACAGATACGCAGTATTTT. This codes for CAWNGQGVVTDTQYF.

CDR3 sequence reads: CASSIPGGSYADTQYF. For the CDR3, the DNA is TGTGCCAGCAGCATTCCGGGGGGGTCATACGCAGATACGCAGTATTTT. The chain carries TRBV28 and TRBJ2-3; 8 bases map to TRBD2. The CDR3 contains 16 residues. After removal of 6 bases from V and 4 bases from J, the junction contained 12 bases not matched to a gene. Germline CDR1 MDHEN, CDR2 SYDVKM.

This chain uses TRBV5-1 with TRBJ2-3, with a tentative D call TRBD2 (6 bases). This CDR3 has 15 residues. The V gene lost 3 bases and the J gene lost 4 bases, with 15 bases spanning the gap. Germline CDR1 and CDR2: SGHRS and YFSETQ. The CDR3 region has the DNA TGCGCCAGCAGCTCCATGGCGGGACCCTCAGATACGCAGTATTTT. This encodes CASSSMAGPSDTQYF.